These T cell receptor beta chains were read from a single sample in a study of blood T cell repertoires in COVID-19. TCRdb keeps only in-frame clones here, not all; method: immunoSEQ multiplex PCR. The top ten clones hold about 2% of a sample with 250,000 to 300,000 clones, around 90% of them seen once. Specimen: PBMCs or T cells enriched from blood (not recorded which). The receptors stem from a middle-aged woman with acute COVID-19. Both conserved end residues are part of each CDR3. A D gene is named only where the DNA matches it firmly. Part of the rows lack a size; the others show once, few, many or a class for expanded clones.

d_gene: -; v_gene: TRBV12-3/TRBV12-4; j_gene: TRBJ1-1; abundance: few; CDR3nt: TGTGCCAGCAGTTCTCCAAGTAGTTGGGAAGCTTTCTTT; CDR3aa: CASSSPSSWEAFF
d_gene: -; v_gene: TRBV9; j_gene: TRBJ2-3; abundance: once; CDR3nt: TGTGCCAGCAGCCAGGGGACGGTAGGCACAGATACGCAGTATTTT; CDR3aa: CASSQGTVGTDTQYF
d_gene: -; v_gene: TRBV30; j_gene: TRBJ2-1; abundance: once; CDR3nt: TGTGCCTGGACTAACGGGGGTGAGCAGTTCTTC; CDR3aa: CAWTNGGEQFF
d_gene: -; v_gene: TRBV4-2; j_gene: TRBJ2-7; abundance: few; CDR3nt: TGTGCCAGCAGCCAGGAGGGAGTGACTACCTACGAGCAGTACTTC; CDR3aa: CASSQEGVTTYEQYF
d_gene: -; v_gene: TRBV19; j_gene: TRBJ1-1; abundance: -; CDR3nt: TGTGCCAGTAGTCCAGGGGCATCGAACACTGAAGCTTTCTTT; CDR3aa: CASSPGASNTEAFF
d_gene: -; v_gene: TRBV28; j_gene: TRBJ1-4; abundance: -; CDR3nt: TGTGCCAGCAAGGGAGGAACAACTAATGAAAAACTGTTTTTT; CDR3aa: CASKGGTTNEKLFF
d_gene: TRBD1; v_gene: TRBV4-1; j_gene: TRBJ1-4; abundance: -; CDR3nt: TGCGCCAGCAGCCAAAACCCGGGACAGATAAATGAAAAACTGTTTTTT; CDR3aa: CASSQNPGQINEKLFF
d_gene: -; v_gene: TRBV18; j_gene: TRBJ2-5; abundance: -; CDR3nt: TGTGCCAGCTCACTTTTTGTTGGGGAACAGGGAGAGACCCAGTACTTC; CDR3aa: CASSLFVGEQGETQYF
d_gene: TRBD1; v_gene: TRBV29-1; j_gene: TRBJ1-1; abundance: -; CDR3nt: TGCAGCGTTGAAGCAGGGGGGAACACTGAAGCTTTCTTT; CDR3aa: CSVEAGGNTEAFF
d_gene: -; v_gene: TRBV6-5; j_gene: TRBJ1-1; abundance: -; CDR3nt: TGTGCCAGCAGTTACAGTTTCCGGGGGAGAGAAGCTTTCTTT; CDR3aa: CASSYSFRGREAFF
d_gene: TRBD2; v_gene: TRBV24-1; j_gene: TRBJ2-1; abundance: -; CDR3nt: TGTGCCACCAGTGATTTGCTACTAGCGGGAGTGTTCTTC; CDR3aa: CATSDLLLAGVFF
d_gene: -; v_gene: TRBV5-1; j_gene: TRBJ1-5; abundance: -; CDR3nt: TGCGCCAGCAGCTTGGGGGGAGATAGCAATCAGCCCCAGCATTTT; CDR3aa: CASSLGGDSNQPQHF
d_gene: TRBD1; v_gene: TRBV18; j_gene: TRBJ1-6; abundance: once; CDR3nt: TGTGCCAGCTCACCACCGACAGGGGAGAACTCACCCCTCCACTTT; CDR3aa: CASSPPTGENSPLHF
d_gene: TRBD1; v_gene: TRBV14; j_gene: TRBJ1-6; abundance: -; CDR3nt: TGTGCCAGCAGCCGACACAGGGGAGTGGACTCACCCCTCCACTTT; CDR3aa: CASSRHRGVDSPLHF
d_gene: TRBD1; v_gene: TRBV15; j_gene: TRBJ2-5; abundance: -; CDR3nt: TGTGCCACCAGCAGGACAGGGGGCCGGGAGACCCAGTACTTC; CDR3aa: CATSRTGGRETQYF
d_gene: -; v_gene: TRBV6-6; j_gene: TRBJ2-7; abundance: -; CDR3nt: TGTGCCAGCAGTTACCGCGCCGATTCCTACGAGCAGTACTTC; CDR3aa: CASSYRADSYEQYF
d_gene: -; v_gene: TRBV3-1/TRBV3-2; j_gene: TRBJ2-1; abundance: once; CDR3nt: TGTGCCAGCAGCCAAGGGTCCGGACAGCACAATGAGCAGTTCTTC; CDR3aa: CASSQGSGQHNEQFF
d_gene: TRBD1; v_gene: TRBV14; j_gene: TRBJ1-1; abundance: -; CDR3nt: TGTGCCAGCAGCCAAAGACAGGGACCGGGAGCTTTCTTT; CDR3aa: CASSQRQGPGAFF
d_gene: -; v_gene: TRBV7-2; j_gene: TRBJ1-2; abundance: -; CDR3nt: TGTGCCAGCACCGTGACACCCAACTATGGCTACACCTTC; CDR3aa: CASTVTPNYGYTF
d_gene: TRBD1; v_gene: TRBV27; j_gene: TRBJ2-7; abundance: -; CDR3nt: TGTGCCAGCAGTCCGTCCCCGCTACTAACAGGGGTCGGGCCCTACGAGCAGTACTTC; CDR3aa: CASSPSPLLTGVGPYEQYF
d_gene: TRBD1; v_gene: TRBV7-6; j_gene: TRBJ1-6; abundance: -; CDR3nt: TGTGCCAGCAGCTTCCGGGACAGGGTTTCGTCACCCCTCCACTTT; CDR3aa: CASSFRDRVSSPLHF
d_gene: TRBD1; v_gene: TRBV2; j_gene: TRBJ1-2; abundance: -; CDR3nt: TGTGCCAGCAGTGAACGCGAGGGGGCCTATGGCTACACCTTC; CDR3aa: CASSEREGAYGYTF
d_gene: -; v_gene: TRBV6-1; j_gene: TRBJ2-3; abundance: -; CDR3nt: TGTGCCAGCAGTGAACGGGGGGATACGCAGTATTTT; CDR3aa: CASSERGDTQYF
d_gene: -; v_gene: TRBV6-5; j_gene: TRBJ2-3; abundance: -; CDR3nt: TGTGCCAGCAGCCGGGGTCTTAAGGTGGCAGATACGCAGTATTTT; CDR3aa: CASSRGLKVADTQYF
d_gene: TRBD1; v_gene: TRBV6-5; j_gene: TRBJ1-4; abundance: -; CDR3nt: TGTGCCAGCTATGGACCCGACAGGGAGAGAGAAAAACTGTTTTTT; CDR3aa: CASYGPDREREKLFF
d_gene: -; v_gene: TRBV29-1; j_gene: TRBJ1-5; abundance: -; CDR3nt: TGCAGCGTTGGGCAGGGGTTGGGTCAGCCCCAGCATTTT; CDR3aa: CSVGQGLGQPQHF
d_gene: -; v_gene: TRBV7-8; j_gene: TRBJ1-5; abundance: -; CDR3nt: TGTGCCAGCAGTCCGAAGGGCAGGGTTTATGGCAATCAGCCCCAGCATTTT; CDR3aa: CASSPKGRVYGNQPQHF
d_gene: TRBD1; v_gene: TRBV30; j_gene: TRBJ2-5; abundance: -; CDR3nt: TGTGCCTGGTACAAACCGGGACAGGGGTCGGTGACCCAGTACTTC; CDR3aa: CAWYKPGQGSVTQYF
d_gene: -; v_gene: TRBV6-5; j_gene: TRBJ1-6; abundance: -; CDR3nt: TGTGCCAGCAGTCTTATAGAGGATTCACCCCTCCACTTT; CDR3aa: CASSLIEDSPLHF
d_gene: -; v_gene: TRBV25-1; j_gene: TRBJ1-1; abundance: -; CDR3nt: TGTGCCTTACAAGGGGGGGGCCTGAACACTGAAGCTTTCTTT; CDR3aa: CALQGGGLNTEAFF
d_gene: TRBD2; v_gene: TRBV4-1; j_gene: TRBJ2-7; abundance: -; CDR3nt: TGCGCCAGCAGTCTCGGGGGGTCCTACGAGCAGTACTTC; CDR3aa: CASSLGGSYEQYF
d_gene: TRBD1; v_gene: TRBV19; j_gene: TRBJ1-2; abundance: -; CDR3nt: TGTGCCAGTAGTCCCGGGACAGGGAAACGATATGGCTACACCTTC; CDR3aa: CASSPGTGKRYGYTF
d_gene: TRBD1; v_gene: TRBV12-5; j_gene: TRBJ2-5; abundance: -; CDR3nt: TGTGCTAGTGGTTTCGACAGGGGTGAGACCCAGTACTTC; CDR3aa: CASGFDRGETQYF
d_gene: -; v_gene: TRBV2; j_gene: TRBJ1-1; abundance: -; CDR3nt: TGTGCCAGCCGGTCCACTGAAGCTTTCTTT; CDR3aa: CASRSTEAFF
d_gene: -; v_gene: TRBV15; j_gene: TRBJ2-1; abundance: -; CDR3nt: TGTGCCACCAGCAGAGGTACTAGTGTTATTTACAATGAGCAGTTCTTC; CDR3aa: CATSRGTSVIYNEQFF
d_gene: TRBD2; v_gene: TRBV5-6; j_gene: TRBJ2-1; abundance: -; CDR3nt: TGTGCCAGCAATCGCGGGAGCATACCCTACAATGAGCAGTTCTTC; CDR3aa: CASNRGSIPYNEQFF
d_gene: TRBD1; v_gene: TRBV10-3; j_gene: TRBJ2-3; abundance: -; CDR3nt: TGTGCCATCAGTGAAAGGGGGCAATCGGGCACAGATACGCAGTATTTT; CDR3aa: CAISERGQSGTDTQYF
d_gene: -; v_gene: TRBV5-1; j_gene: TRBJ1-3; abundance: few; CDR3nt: TGCGCCAGCAGCTTGGTAGGGAGCAGGTCTGGAAACACCATATATTTT; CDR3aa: CASSLVGSRSGNTIYF
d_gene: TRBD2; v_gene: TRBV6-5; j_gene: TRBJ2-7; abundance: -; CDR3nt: TGTGCCAGCAGTTACGGGACTAGCGGCCCCTACGAGCAGTACTTC; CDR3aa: CASSYGTSGPYEQYF
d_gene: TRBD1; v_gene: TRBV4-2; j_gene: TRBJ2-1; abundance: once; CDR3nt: TGTGCCAGCAGTCGCGCCGGGACAGGGTACAATGAGCAGTTCTTC; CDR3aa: CASSRAGTGYNEQFF
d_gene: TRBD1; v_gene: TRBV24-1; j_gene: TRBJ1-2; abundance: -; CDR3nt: TGTGCCACCAGTGATAACTCCGGGACAGGGGTAGACTATGGCTACACCTTC; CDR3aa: CATSDNSGTGVDYGYTF
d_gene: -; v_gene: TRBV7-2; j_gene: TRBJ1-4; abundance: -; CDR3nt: TGTGCCAGCAGCTTAGTCGCGTCCTTTAATGAAAAACTGTTTTTT; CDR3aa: CASSLVASFNEKLFF
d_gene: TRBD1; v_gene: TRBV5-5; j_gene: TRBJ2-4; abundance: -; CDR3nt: TGTGCCAGCAGCTTGGACTGGGACAGGGGAAACATTCAGTACTTC; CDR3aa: CASSLDWDRGNIQYF
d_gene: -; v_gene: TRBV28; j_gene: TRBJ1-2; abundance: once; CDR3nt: TGTGCCAGCAGTCTTGGGCACCTCCAGGGCTATGGCTACACCTTC; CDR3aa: CASSLGHLQGYGYTF
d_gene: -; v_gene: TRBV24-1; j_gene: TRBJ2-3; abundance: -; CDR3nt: TGTGCCACCAGCTCAGGGAGGTGGGTACCACATGAATACACAGATACGCAGTATTTT; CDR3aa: CATSSGRWVPHEYTDTQYF
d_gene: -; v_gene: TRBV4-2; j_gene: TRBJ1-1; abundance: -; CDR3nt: TGTGCCAGCAGCCAAGACTTTGAAGCTTTCTTT; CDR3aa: CASSQDFEAFF
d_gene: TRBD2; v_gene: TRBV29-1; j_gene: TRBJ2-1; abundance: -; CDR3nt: TGCAGCGTTGTTCTCGGCAGCGGGAGGGCCGATGAGCAGTTCTTC; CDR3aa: CSVVLGSGRADEQFF
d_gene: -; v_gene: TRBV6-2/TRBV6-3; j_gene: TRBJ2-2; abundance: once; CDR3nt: TGTGCCAGCAGTTACTCCCGGGTTTCACTCGGGGAGCTGTTTTTT; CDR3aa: CASSYSRVSLGELFF
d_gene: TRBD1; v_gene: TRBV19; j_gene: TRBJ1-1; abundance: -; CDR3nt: TGTGCCAGTAGGCCGGGACAGGGGCTTATCACTGAAGCTTTCTTT; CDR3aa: CASRPGQGLITEAFF
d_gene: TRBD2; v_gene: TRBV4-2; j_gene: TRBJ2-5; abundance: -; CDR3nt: TGTGCCAGCAGCCAAGTGGCGGGAGTAGTTGTAGAGACCCAGTACTTC; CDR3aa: CASSQVAGVVVETQYF
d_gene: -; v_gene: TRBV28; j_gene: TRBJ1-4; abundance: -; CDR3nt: TGTGCCAGCAGTTTTACAGACGGCGTGGAAAAACTGTTTTTT; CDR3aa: CASSFTDGVEKLFF
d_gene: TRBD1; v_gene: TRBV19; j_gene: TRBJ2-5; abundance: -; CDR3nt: TGTGCCAGTAGTCCGACAGGGGGCGCGGAAGAGACCCAGTACTTC; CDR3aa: CASSPTGGAEETQYF
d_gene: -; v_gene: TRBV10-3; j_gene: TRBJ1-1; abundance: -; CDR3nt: TGTGCCACCAAACAGGGTTTCGATGAAGCTTTCTTT; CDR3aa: CATKQGFDEAFF
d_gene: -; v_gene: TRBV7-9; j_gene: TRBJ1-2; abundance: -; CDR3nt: TGTGCCAGCAGCTTGCGGCAGGGAACGGATATCTATGGCTACACCTTC; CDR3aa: CASSLRQGTDIYGYTF
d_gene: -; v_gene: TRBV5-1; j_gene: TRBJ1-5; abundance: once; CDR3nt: TGCGCCAGCAGCTTGGATTCCATCAATCAGCCCCAGCATTTT; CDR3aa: CASSLDSINQPQHF
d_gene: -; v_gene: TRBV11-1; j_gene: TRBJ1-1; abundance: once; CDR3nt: TGTGCCAGCAGCTCCCGGGACTCTGCTTTCTTT; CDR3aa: CASSSRDSAFF
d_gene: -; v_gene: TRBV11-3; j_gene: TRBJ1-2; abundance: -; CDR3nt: TGTGCCAGCAGCTCCTACGACAGCTATGGCTACACCTTC; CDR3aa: CASSSYDSYGYTF
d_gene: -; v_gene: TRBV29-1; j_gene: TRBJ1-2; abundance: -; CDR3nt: TGCAGCGTTGAAGGCAGGGACTATGGCTACACCTTC; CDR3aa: CSVEGRDYGYTF
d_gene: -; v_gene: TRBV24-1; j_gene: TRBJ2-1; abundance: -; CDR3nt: TGTGCCACCAGTGATTTGGCAGGATCCTACAATGAGCAGTTCTTC; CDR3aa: CATSDLAGSYNEQFF
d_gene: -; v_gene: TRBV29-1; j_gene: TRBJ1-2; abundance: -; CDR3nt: TGCAGCGTCCTCTTAATAGTCTCTGGCTACACCTTC; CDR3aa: CSVLLIVSGYTF